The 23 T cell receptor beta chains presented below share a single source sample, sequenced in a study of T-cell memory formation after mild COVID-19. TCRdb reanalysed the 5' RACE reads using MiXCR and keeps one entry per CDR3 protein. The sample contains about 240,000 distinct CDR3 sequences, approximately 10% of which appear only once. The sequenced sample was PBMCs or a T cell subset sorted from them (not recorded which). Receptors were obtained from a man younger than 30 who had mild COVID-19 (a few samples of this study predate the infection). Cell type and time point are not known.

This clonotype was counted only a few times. CDR3 in amino acids: CASSSPPGAQDSPLHF. The CDR3, as DNA: TGTGCCAGCAGCTCCCCCCCGGGGGCGCAGGACTCACCCCTCCACTTT. The rearrangement links TRBV7-9 to TRBJ1-6; the D gene is possibly TRBD1 (6 bases). The CDR3 contains 16 residues. Trimming took 4 bases from V and 10 from J, leaving 20 bases between them. The germline V gene encodes CDR1 SEHNR and CDR2 FQNEAQ (reference sequence).

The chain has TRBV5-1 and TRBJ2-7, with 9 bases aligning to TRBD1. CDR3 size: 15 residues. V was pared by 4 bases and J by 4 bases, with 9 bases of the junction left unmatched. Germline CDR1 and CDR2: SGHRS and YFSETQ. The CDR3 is CASSPGTGSVYEQYF. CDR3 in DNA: TGCGCCAGCAGCCCCGGGACAGGGAGTGTGTACGAGCAGTACTTC.

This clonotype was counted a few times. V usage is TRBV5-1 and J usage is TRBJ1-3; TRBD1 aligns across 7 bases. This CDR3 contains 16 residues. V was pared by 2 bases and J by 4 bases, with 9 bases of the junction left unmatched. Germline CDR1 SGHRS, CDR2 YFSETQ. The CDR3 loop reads CASSFDTTGIGNTIYF. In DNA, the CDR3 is TGCGCCAGCAGCTTCGATACGACAGGGATCGGAAACACCATATATTTT.

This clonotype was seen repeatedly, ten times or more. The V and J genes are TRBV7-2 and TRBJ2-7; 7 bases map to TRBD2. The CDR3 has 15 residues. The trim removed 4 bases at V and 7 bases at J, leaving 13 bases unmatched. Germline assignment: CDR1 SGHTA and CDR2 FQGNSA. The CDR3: CASSSQALAVGEQYF. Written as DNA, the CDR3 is TGTGCCAGCAGCTCCCAAGCTCTAGCGGTGGGAGAGCAGTACTTC.

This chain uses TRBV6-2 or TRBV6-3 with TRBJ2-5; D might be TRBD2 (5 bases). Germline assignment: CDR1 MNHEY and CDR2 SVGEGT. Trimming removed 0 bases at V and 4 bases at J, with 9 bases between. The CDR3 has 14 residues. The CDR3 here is CASSYSLAGETQYF. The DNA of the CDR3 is TGTGCCAGCAGTTACTCTCTAGCAGGAGAGACCCAGTACTTC.

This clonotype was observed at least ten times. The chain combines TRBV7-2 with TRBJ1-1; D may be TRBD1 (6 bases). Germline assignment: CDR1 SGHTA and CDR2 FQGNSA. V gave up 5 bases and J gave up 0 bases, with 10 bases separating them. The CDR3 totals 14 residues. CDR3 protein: CASSPGQLNTEAFF. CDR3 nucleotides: TGTGCCAGCAGCCCCGGACAGTTGAACACTGAAGCTTTCTTT. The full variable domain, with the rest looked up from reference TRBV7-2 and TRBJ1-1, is GAGVSQSPSNKVTEKGKDVELRCDPISGHTALYWYRQSLGQGLEFLIYFQGNSAPDKSGLPSDRFSAERTGGSVSTLTIQRTQQEDSAVYLCASSPGQLNTEAFFGQGTRLTVV.

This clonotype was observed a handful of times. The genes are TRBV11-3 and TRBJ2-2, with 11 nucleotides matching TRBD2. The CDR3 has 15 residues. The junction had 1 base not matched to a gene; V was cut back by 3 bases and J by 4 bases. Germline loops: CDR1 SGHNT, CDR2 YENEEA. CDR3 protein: CASSFGTSGTGELFF. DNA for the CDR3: TGTGCCAGCAGCTTTGGGACTAGCGGCACCGGGGAGCTGTTTTTT.

In nucleotides, the CDR3 is TGTGCCAGCAGCCCTACAAGGATTTCAGGAGCAGATACGCAGTATTTT. Residues: CASSPTRISGADTQYF. This rearrangement joins TRBV5-4 to TRBJ2-3; the D is unclear. Trimming pared 4 bases from V and 4 bases from J, leaving 19 bases between. The V gene's germline CDR1 is SGHNT and CDR2 YYREEE (reference sequence). The CDR3 has 16 residues.

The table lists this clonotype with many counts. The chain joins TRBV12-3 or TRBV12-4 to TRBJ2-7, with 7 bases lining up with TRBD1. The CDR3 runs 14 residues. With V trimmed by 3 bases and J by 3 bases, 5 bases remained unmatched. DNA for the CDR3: TGTGCCAGCAGTTTCCAGGGGGTAGGCTACGAGCAGTACTTC. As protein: CASSFQGVGYEQYF.

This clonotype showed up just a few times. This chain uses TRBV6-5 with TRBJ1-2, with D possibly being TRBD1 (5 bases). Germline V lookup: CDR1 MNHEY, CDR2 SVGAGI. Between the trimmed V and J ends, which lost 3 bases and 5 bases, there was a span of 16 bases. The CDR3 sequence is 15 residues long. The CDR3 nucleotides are TGTGCCAGCAGTTATTCGACCAGGGCGGCATATGGCTACACCTTC. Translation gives CASSYSTRAAYGYTF.

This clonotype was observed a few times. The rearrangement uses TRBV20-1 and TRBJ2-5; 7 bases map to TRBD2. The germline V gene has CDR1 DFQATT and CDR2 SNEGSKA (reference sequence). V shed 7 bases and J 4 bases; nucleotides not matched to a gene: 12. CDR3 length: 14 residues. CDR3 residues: CSDRGLDPRETQYF. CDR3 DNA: TGCAGTGACCGCGGACTAGACCCTAGAGAGACCCAGTACTTC.

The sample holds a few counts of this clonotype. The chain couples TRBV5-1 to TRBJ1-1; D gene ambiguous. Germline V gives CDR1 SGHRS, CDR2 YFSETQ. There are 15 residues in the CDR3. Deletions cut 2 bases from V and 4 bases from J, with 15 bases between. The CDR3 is CASSFAPGEGTEAFF. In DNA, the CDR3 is TGCGCCAGCAGCTTTGCACCCGGAGAGGGCACTGAAGCTTTCTTT.

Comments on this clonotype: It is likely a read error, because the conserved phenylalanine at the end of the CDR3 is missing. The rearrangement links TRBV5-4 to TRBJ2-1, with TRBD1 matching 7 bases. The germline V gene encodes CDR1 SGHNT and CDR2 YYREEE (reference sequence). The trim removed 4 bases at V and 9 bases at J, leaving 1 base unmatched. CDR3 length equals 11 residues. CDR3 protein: CASSRQGEQFY. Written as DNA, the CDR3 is TGTGCCAGCAGCAGACAGGGTGAGCAGTTCTAC.

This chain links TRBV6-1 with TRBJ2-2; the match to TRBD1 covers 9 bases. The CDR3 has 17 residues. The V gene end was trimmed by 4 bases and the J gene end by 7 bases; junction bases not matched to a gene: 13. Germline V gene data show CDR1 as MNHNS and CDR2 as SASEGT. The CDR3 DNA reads TGTGCCAGCAGTGCGATAACAGGGGGCGTCAATTACGGGGAGCTGTTTTTT. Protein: CASSAITGGVNYGELFF.

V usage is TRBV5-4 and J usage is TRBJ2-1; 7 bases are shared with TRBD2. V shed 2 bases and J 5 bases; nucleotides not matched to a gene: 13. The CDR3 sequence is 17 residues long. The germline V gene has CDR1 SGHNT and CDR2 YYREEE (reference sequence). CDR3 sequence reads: CASSFTKSSGDDNEQFF. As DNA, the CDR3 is TGTGCCAGCAGCTTTACAAAATCGAGCGGGGACGACAATGAGCAGTTCTTC. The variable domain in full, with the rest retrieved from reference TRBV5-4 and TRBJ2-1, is ETGVTQSPTHLIKTRGQQVTLRCSSQSGHNTVSWYQQALGQGPQFIFQYYREEENGRGNFPPRFSGLQFPNYSSELNVNALELDDSALYLCASSFTKSSGDDNEQFFGPGTRLTVL.

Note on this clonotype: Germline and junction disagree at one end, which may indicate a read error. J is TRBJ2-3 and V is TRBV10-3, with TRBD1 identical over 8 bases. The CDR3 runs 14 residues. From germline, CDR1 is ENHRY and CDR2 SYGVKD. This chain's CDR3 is CALRWTGSTDTQYF. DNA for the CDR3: TGTGCCCTCAGGTGGACAGGGAGCACAGATACGCAGTATTTT.

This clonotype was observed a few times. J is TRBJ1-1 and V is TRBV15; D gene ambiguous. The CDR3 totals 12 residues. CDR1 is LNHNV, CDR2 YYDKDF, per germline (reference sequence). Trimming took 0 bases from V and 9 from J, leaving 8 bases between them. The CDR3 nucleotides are TGTGCCACCAGCAGAGATGGCACGAAAGCTTTCTTT. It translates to CATSRDGTKAFF.

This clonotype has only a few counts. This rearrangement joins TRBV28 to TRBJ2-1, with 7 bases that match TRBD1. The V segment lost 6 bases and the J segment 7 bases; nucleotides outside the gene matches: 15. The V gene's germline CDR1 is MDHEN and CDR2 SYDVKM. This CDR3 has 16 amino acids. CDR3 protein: CASSPTGDRVWNEQFF. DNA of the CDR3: TGTGCCAGCAGCCCCACAGGGGACCGGGTTTGGAATGAGCAGTTCTTC.

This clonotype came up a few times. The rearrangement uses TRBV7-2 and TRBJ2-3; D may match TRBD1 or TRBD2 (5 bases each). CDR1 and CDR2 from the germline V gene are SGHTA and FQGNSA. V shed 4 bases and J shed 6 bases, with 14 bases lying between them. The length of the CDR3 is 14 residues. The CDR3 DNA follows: TGTGCCAGCAGCTCCTTGGGACCCACCGATACGCAGTATTTT. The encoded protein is CASSSLGPTDTQYF.

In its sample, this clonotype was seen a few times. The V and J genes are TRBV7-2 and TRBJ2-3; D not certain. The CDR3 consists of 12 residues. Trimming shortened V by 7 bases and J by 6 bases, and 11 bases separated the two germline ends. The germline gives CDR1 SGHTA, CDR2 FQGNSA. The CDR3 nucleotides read TGTGCCAGCACACAAACGGGCGATACGCAGTATTTT. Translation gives CASTQTGDTQYF.

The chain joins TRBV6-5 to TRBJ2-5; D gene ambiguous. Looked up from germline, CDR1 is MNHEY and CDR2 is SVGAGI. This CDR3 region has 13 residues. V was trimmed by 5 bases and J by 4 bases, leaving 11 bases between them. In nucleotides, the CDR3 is TGTGCCAGCAGTAATCAGGTGGGAGAGACCCAGTACTTC. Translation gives CASSNQVGETQYF.

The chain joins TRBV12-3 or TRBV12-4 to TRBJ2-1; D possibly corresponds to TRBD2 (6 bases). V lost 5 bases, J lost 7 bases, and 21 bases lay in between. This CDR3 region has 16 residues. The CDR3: CASSNWDSGDWNEQFF. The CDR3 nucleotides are TGTGCCAGCAGTAACTGGGACTCCGGGGATTGGAATGAGCAGTTCTTC.

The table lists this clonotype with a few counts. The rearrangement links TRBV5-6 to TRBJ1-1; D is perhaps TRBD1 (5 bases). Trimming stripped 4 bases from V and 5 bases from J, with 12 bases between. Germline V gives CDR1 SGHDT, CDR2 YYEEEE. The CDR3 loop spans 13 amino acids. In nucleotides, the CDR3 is TGTGCCAGCAGCCCCCTGCAGGGAACTGAAGCTTTCTTT. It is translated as CASSPLQGTEAFF.